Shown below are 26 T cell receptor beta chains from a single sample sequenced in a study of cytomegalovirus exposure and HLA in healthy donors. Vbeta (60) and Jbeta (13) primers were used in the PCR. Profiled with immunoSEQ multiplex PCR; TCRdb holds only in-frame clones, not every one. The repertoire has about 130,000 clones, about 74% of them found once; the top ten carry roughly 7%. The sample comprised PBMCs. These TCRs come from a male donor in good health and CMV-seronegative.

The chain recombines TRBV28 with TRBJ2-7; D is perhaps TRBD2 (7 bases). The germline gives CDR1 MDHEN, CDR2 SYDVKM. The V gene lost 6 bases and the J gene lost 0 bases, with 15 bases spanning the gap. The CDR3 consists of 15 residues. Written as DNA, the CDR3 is TGTGCCAGCAGCCTCGAGGGGGGGGGCTCCTACGAGCAGTACTTC. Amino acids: CASSLEGGGSYEQYF. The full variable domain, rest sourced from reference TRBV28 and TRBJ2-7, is DVKVTQSSRYLVKRTGEKVFLECVQDMDHENMFWYRQDPGLGLRLIYFSYDVKMKEKGDIPEGYSVSREKKERFSLILESASTNQTSMYLCASSLEGGGSYEQYFGPGTRLTVT.

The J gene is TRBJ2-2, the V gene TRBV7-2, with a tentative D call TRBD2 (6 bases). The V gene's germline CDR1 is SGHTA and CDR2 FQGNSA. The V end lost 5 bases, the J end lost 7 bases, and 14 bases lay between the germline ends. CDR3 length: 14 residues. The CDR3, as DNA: TGTGCCAGCAGCCGGGGACTTGTGGGCGGGGAGCTGTTTTTT. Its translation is CASSRGLVGGELFF.

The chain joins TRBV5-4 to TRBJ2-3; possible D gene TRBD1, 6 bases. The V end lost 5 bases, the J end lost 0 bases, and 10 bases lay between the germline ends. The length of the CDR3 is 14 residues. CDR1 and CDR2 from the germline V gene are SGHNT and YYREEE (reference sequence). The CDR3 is CASSRDTSTDTQYF. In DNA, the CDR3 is TGTGCCAGCAGTCGGGACACTAGCACAGATACGCAGTATTTT.

Here the CDR3 DNA reads TGTGCCAGCAGCGCAAACGGACAGAGCACAGATACGCAGTATTTT. Its translation: CASSANGQSTDTQYF. The chain employs TRBV9 and TRBJ2-3; a weak D match, TRBD1 (6 bases). Germline CDR1 is SGDLS and CDR2 is YYNGEE. V gave up 3 bases and J gave up 0 bases, with 11 bases separating them. The CDR3 is made up of 15 amino acids.

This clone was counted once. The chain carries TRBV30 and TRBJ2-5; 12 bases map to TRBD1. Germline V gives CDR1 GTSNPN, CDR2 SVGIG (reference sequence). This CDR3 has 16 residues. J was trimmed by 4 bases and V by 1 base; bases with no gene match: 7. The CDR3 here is CAWSAGTGGFRETQYF. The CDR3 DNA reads TGTGCCTGGAGTGCCGGGACAGGGGGCTTTCGAGAGACCCAGTACTTC.

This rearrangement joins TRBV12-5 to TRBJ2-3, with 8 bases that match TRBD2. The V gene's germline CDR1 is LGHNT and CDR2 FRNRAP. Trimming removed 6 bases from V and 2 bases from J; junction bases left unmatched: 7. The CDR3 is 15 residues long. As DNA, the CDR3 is TGTGCTAGTGGGCGTAGCGGGGACTACACAGATACGCAGTATTTT. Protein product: CASGRSGDYTDTQYF.

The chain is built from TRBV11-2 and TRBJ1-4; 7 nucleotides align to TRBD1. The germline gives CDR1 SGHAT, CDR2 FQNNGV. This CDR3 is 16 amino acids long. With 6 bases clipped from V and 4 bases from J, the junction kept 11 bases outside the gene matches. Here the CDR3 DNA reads TGTGCCAGCAGTCCCGGCACCGGGACAGTTAATGAAAAACTGTTTTTT. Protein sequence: CASSPGTGTVNEKLFF.

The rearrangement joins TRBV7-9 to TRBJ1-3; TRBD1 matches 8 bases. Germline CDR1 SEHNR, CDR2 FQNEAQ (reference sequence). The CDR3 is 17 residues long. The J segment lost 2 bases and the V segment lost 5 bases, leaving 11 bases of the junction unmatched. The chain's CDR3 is CASSHRPGQGTGNTIYF. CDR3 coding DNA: TGTGCCAGCAGCCACCGCCCTGGACAGGGCACTGGAAACACCATATATTTT.

CDR3 amino acids: CASSLWSGALNQPQHF. The CDR3 DNA reads as TGTGCCAGCAGTTTATGGTCAGGGGCACTCAATCAGCCCCAGCATTTT. The chain joins TRBV28 to TRBJ1-5, with D perhaps TRBD1 (6 bases). The CDR3 runs 16 residues. CDR1 and CDR2 from the germline V gene are MDHEN and SYDVKM. V dropped 0 bases and J dropped 3 bases, with 12 bases sitting between them.

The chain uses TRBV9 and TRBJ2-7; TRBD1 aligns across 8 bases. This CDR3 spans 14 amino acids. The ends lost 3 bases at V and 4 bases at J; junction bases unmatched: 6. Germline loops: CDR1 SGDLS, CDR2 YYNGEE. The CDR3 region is CASSEGQGGYEQYF. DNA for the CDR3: TGTGCCAGCAGCGAAGGACAGGGAGGTTACGAGCAGTACTTC.

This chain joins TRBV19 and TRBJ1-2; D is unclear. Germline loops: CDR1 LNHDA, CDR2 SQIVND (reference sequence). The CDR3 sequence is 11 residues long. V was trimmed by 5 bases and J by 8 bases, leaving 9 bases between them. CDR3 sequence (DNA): TGTGCCAGTAGTTCAAACAGCGGCTACACCTTC. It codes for CASSSNSGYTF.

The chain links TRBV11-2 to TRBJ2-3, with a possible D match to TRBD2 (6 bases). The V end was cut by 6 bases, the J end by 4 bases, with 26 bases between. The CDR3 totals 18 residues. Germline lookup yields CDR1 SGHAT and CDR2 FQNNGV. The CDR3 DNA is TGTGCCAGCAGTCTGCTTAGAGGTCTGGAGGGAGACCCAGATACGCAGTATTTT. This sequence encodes CASSLLRGLEGDPDTQYF.

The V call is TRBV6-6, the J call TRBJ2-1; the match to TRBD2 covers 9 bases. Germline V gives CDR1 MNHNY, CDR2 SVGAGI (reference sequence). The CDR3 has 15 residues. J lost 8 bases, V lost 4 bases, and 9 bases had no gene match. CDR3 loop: CASSWGRGGSDEQFF. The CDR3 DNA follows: TGTGCCAGCAGTTGGGGGCGGGGGGGCTCGGATGAGCAGTTCTTC.

This chain's CDR3 is CASSFIDTGELFF. The CDR3 nucleotides read TGCGCCAGCAGCTTCATAGACACCGGGGAGCTGTTTTTT. The chain links TRBV5-1 to TRBJ2-2, with unresolved D. V was cut by 2 bases and J by 3 bases, with 5 bases left in between. CDR1 is SGHRS and CDR2 is YFSETQ in the germline V gene. CDR3 size: 13 residues.

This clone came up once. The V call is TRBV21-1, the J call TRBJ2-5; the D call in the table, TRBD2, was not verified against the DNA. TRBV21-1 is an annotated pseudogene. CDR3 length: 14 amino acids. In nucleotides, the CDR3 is TGTGCCAGCAGCAGTAGCGGGAGTTCAGAGACCCAGTACTTC. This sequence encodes CASSSSGSSETQYF.

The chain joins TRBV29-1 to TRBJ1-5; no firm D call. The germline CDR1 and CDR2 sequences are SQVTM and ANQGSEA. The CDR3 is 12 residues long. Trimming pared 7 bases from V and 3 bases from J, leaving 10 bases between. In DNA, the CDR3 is TGCAGCGCACAGATAGACAATCAGCCCCAGCATTTT. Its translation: CSAQIDNQPQHF.

The DNA for the CDR3 is TGTGCCAGCAGTTCTCCGGGCGGGAGGCGCACCTACGAGCAGTACTTC. This sequence encodes CASSSPGGRRTYEQYF. V gene TRBV28 combines with J gene TRBJ2-7; TRBD2 agrees at 8 bases. Germline V CDR1 and CDR2: MDHEN, SYDVKM. This CDR3 spans 16 amino acids. Trimming took 4 bases from V and 2 from J; bases not matched to a gene: 10. Supplemented by reference TRBV28 and TRBJ2-7, the full variable domain reads DVKVTQSSRYLVKRTGEKVFLECVQDMDHENMFWYRQDPGLGLRLIYFSYDVKMKEKGDIPEGYSVSREKKERFSLILESASTNQTSMYLCASSSPGGRRTYEQYFGPGTRLTVT.

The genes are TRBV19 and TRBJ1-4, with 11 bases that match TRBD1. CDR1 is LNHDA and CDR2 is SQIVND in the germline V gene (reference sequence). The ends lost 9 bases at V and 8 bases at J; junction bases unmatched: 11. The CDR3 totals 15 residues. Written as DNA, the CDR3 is TGTGCCAGCTCATCATTAGGACAGGGGGCCGAAAAACTGTTTTTT. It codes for CASSSLGQGAEKLFF.

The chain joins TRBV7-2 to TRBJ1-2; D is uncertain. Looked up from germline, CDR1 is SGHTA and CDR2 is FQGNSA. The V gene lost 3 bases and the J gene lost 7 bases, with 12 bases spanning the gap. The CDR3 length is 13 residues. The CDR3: CASSLDSVSGYTF. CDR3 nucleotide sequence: TGTGCCAGCAGCTTGGACTCAGTGTCTGGCTACACCTTC.

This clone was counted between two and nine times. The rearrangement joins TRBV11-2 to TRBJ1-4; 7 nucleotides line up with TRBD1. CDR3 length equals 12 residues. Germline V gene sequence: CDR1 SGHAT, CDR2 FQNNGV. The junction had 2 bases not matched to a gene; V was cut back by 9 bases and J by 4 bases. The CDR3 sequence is CASNRGNEKLFF. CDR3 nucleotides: TGTGCCAGTAACAGGGGTAATGAAAAACTGTTTTTT. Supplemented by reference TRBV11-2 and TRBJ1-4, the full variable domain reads EAGVAQSPRYKIIEKRQSVAFWCNPISGHATLYWYQQILGQGPKLLIQFQNNGVVDDSQLPKDRFSAERLKGVDSTLKIQPAKLEDSAVYLCASNRGNEKLFFGSGTQLSVL.

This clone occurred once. The CDR3 here is CSVASSGDTQYF. The DNA for the CDR3 is TGCAGCGTGGCATCTTCGGGGGATACGCAGTATTTT. V and J are TRBV29-1 and TRBJ2-3; a weak D match, TRBD2 (5 bases). Looked up from germline, CDR1 is SQVTM and CDR2 is ANQGSEA. With 6 bases removed from V and 6 bases from J, the gap between germline ends came to 13 bases. The length of the CDR3 is 12 residues.

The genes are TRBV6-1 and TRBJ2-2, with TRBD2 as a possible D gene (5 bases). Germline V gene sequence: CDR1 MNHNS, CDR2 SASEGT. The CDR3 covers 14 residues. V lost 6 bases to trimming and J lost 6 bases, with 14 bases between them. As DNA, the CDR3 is TGTGCCAGCAGGGCTGGGGAGAGTTCCGGGGAGCTGTTTTTT. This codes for CASRAGESSGELFF.

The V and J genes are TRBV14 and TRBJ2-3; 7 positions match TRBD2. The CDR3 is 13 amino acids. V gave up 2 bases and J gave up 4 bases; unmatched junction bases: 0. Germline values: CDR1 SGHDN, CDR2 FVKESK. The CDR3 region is CASSQLAADTQYF. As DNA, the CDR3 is TGTGCCAGCAGCCAACTAGCGGCAGATACGCAGTATTTT.

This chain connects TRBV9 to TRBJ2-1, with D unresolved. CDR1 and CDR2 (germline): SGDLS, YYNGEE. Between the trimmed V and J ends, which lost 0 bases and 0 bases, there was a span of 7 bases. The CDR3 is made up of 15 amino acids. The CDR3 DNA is TGTGCCAGCAGCGTAGCGGCGGACTCCTACAATGAGCAGTTCTTC. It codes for CASSVAADSYNEQFF.

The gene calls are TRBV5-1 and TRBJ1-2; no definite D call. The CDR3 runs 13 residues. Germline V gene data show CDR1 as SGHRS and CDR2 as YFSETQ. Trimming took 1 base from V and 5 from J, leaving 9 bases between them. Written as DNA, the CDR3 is TGCGCCAGCAGCTTGCGCGGAGAGTATGGCTACACCTTC. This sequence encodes CASSLRGEYGYTF.

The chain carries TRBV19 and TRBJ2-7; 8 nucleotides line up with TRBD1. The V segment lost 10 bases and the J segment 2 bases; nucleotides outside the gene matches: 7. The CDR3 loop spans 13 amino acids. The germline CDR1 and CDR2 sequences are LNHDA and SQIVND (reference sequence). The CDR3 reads CATHSDRAYEQYF. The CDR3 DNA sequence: TGTGCCACACATTCGGACAGGGCCTACGAGCAGTACTTC.